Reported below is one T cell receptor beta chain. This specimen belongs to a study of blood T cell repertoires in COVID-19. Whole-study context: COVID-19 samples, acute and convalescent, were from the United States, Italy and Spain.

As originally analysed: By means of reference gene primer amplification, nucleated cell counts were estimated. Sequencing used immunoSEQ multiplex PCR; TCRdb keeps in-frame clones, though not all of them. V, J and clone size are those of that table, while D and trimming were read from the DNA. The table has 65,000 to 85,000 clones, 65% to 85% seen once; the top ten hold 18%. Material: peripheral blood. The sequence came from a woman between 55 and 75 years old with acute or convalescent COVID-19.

CDR3 DNA sequence: TGTGCCAGCAGCGCGCGGGGGGGTGAGACAGATACGCAGTATTTT. Protein: CASSARGGETDTQYF. The V gene is TRBV9, the J gene TRBJ2-3, with TRBD2 matching 9 bases. J lost 3 bases, V lost 3 bases, and 5 bases had no gene match. This CDR3 comprises 15 residues. Per germline, CDR1 SGDLS and CDR2 YYNGEE.